The sequence of this T cell receptor beta chain was determined in a study of blood T cell repertoires in COVID-19. Across the whole study: Both acute and convalescent COVID-19 samples were obtained from the United States, Italy and Spain. T cells, B-cell-depleted T cells, or PBMCs supplied cDNA or gDNA.

Patients at the Seattle site were enrolled during active infection and followed longitudinally. The germline V and J ends were trimmed by 4 bases and 4 bases, with 17 bases remaining between them. CDR1 and CDR2 from the germline V gene are SGHNT and YYREEE (reference sequence). The CDR3 contains 15 residues. Authors' analysis steps: Amplification of reference gene primers provided the estimated nucleated cell counts. Measured with immunoSEQ multiplex PCR; TCRdb has only the in-frame clones, and not every one. That table furnishes V, J and clone size, whereas the DNA furnished D and trimming. The table records over 200,000 clones, around 80% of them present only once.

The TCR comes from a woman in her twenties or thirties with COVID-19, enrolled during active disease. This chain links TRBV5-4 with TRBJ1-2; D perhaps matches TRBD1 (6 bases). The specimen sequenced was peripheral blood. CDR3 in DNA: TGTGCCAGCAGCCGGGCCGGGGGGCGAGGCTATGGCTACACCTTC. It translates to CASSRAGGRGYGYTF.